This section outlines one T cell receptor beta chain sequence together with its context. What it binds is unknown. V gave up 3 bases and J gave up 6 bases; unmatched junction bases: 4. Germline V gene sequence: CDR1 DFQATT, CDR2 SNEGSKA (reference sequence). The CDR3 loop spans 13 amino acids. Whether given at about 4 or about 12 weeks, second doses were pooled. The data were taken from a study of T cell responses to AZD1222 COVID-19 vaccine. Generated by immunoSEQ multiplex PCR, the TCRdb table keeps only in-frame clones and is missing some. In the table there are roughly 150,000 clones, 87% of which are singletons. Study results and limitations: White British donors predominated, females outnumbered males, and clonal diversity was possibly underestimated. Reportedly, close to half of spike-specific TCRs are directed against unmutated variant regions. Once two AZD1222 doses were given, Spike-specific TCR breadth and depth went up.

The sequence came from an adult who received the AZD1222 COVID-19 vaccine. The chain uses TRBV20-1 and TRBJ2-1, with 8 bases aligning to TRBD2. Sequenced here: peripheral blood, sampled 28 days after the second AZD1222 dose. The CDR3 DNA reads as TGCAGTGCTAGTGACGGGAGGGTCAATGAGCAGTTCTTC. Translation gives CSASDGRVNEQFF.